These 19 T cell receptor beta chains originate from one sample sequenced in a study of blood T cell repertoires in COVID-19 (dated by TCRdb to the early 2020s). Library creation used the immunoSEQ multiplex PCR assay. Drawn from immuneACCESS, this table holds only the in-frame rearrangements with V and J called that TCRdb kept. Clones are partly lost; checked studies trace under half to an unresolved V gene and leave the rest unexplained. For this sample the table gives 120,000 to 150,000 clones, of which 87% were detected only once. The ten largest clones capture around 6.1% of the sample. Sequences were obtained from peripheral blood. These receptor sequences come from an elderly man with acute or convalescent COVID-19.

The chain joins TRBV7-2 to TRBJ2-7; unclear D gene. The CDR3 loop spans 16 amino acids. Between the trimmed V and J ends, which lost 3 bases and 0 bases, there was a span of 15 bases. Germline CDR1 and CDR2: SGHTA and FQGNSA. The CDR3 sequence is CASSFGQRRLSYEQYF. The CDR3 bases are TGTGCCAGCAGCTTTGGCCAGCGCCGCCTCTCCTACGAGCAGTACTTC.

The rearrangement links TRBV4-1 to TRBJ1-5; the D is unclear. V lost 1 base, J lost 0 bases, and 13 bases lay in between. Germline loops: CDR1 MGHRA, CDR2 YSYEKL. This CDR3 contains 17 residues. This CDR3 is CASSQGGRVNSNQPQHF. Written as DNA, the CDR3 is TGCGCCAGCAGCCAAGGAGGTCGGGTAAATAGCAATCAGCCCCAGCATTTT.

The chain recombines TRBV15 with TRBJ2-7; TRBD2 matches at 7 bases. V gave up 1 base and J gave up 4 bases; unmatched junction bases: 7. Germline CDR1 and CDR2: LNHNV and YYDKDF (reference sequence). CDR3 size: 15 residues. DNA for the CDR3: TGTGCCACCAGCAGAGTCGGCGGGGGACTATACGAGCAGTACTTC. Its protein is CATSRVGGGLYEQYF. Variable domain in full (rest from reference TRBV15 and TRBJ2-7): DAMVIQNPRYQVTQFGKPVTLSCSQTLNHNVMYWYQQKSSQAPKLLFHYYDKDFNNEADTPDNFQSRRPNTSFCFLDIRSPGLGDTAMYLCATSRVGGGLYEQYFGPGTRLTVT.

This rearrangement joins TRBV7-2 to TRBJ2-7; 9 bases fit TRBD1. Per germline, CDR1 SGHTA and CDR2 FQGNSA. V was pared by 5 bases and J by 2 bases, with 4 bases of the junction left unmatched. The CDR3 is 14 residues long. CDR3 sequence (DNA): TGTGCCAGCAGCAGGGGACAGGGTCCCTACGAGCAGTACTTC. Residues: CASSRGQGPYEQYF. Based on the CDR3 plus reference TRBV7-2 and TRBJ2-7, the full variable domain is GAGVSQSPSNKVTEKGKDVELRCDPISGHTALYWYRQSLGQGLEFLIYFQGNSAPDKSGLPSDRFSAERTGGSVSTLTIQRTQQEDSAVYLCASSRGQGPYEQYFGPGTRLTVT.

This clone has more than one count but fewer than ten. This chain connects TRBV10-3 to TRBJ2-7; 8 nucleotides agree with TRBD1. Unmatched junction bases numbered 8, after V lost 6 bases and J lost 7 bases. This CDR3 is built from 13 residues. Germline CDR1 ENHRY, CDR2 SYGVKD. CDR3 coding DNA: TGTGCCATCAGGACCGGGACAGGTAAAGAGCAGTACTTC. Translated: CAIRTGTGKEQYF.

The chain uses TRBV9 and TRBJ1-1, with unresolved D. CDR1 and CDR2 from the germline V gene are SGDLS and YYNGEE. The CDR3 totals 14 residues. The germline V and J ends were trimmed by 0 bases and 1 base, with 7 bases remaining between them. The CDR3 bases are TGTGCCAGCAGCGTAGATCCAGAGAACACTGAAGCTTTCTTT. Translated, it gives CASSVDPENTEAFF.

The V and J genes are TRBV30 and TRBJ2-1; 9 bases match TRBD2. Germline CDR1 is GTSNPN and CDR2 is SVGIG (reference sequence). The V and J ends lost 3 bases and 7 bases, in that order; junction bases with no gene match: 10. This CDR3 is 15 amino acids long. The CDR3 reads CAWSVTGTSMNEQFF. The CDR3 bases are TGTGCCTGGAGCGTTACCGGGACTAGCATGAATGAGCAGTTCTTC.

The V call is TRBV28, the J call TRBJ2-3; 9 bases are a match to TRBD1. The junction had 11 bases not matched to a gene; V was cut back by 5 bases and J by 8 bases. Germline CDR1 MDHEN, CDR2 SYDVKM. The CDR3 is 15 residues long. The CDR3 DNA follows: TGTGCCAGCAGTATTGGGACAGGGATTTACGGTACGCAGTATTTT. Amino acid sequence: CASSIGTGIYGTQYF.

In nucleotides, the CDR3 is TGTGCCAGCAGCTACACAGGGGTTGGAAACACCATATATTTT. The encoded protein is CASSYTGVGNTIYF. V and J are TRBV7-9 and TRBJ1-3; 7 nucleotides match TRBD1. The junction had 3 bases not matched to a gene; V was cut back by 4 bases and J by 3 bases. The CDR3 extends over 14 amino acids. Per germline, CDR1 SEHNR and CDR2 FQNEAQ (reference sequence).

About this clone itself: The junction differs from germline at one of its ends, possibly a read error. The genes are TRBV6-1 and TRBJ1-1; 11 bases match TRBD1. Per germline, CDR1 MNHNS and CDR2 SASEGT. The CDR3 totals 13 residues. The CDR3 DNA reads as TGTGCCAGCAGGGAAGGACAGGGGGCGAGAGCTTTCTTT. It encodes CASREGQGARAFF.

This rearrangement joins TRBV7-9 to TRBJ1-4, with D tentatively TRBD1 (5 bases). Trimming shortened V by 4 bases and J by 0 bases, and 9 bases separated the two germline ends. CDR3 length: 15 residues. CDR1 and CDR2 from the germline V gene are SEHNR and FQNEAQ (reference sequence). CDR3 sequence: CASSSRGPTNEKLFF. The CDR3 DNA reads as TGTGCCAGCAGCTCTAGGGGTCCAACTAATGAAAAACTGTTTTTT.

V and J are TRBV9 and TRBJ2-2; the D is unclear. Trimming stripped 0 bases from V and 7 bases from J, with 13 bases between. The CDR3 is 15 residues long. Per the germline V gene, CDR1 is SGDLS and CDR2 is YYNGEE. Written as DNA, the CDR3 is TGTGCCAGCAGCGTAGGGTGGGCATCATACGGGGAGCTGTTTTTT. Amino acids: CASSVGWASYGELFF.

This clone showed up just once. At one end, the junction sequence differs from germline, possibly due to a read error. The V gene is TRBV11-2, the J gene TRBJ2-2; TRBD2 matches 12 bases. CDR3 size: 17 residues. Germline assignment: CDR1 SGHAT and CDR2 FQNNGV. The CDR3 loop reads CASSSLAGGGGTGELFF. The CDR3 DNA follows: TGTGCCAGCAGCTCGCTAGCGGGAGGGGGGGGCACCGGAGAGCTGTTTTTT.

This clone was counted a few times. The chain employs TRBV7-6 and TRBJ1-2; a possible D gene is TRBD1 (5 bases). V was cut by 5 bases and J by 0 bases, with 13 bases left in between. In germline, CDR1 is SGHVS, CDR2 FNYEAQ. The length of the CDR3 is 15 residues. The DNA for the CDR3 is TGTGCCAGCAGCGAACAGGAAAGGTCTAACTATGGCTACACCTTC. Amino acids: CASSEQERSNYGYTF.

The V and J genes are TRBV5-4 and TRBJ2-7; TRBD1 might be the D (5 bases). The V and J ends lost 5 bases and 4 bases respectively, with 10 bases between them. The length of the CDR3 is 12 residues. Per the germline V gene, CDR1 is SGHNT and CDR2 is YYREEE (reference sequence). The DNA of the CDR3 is TGTGCCAGCAGTAGAGACAGTTACGAGCAGTACTTC. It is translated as CASSRDSYEQYF.

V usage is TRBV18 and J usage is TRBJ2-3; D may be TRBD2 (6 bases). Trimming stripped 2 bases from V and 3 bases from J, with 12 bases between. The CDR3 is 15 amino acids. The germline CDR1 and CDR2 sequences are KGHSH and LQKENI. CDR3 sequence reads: CASSPGSGRTDTQYF. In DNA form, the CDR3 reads TGTGCCAGCTCACCAGGGAGCGGGCGGACAGATACGCAGTATTTT.

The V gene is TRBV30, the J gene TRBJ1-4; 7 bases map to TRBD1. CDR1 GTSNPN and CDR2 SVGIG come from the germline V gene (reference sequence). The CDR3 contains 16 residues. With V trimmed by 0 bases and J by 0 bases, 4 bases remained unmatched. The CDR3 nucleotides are TGTGCCTGGAGTGTACCAACAGGGGCAACTAATGAAAAACTGTTTTTT. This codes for CAWSVPTGATNEKLFF.

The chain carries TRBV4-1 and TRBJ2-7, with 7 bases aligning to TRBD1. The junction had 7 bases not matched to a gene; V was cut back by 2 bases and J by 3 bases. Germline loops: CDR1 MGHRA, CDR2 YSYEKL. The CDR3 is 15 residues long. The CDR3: CASSQQQQGLYEQYF. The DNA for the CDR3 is TGCGCCAGCAGCCAACAACAACAGGGGCTCTACGAGCAGTACTTC.

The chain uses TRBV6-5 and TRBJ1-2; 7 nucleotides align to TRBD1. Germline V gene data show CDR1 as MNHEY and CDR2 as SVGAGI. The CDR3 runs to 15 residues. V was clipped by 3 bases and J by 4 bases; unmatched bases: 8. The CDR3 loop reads CASSYIQGGTYGYTF. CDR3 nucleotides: TGTGCCAGCAGTTATATCCAAGGGGGCACCTATGGCTACACCTTC.